A selection of T cell receptor beta chains follows, all from one sample in a study of T-cell memory formation after mild COVID-19. TCRdb redid the calling of the 5' RACE reads with MiXCR, one entry per CDR3 protein. The table includes tens of thousands of distinct CDR3 sequences, 9.3% detected once. The sequenced material came from PBMCs or a T cell subset sorted from them (not recorded which). Every receptor here comes from a man aged 18 to 29 who had mild COVID-19 (a few samples of this study predate the infection). Cell type and time point are not known. Each CDR3 is given with its conserved first and last residue. Each record gives: V gene, J gene, D gene, clone size, CDR3 DNA, CDR3 protein. The D gene is left open where the match is weak. Size is omitted from some rows. Given values are once, few, many or a class for expanded clones.

TRBV6-5	TRBJ1-1	NA	NA	TGTGCCAGCGGAAATAGGGGAATTGCCCATGAAGCTTTCTTT	CASGNRGIAHEAFF
TRBV7-6	TRBJ2-2	NA	many	TGTGCCAGCAGCTTAGATAGTGGAGCGAACACCGGGGAGCTGTTTTTT	CASSLDSGANTGELFF
TRBV20-1	TRBJ1-1	TRBD1	few	TGCAGTGCTCGATCCGGGACAGTGAACACTGAAGCTTTCTTT	CSARSGTVNTEAFF
TRBV5-1	TRBJ1-2	NA	NA	TGCGCCAGCAGCTCGGGGGGCGGCACCCGTTTCTATGGCTACACCTTC	CASSSGGGTRFYGYTF
TRBV7-2	TRBJ2-5	TRBD1	NA	TGTGCCAGCAGCCCCCAGGGGGCATGGGATACCCAGTACTTC	CASSPQGAWDTQYF
TRBV20-1	TRBJ2-3	TRBD2	few	TGCAGTGCTAGGAGGCGGGGGGGTCCCACAGATACGCAGTATTTT	CSARRRGGPTDTQYF
TRBV29-1	TRBJ2-5	NA	few	TGCAGCGTTGACCCCGGGGCGAAGGAGACCCAGTACTTC	CSVDPGAKETQYF
TRBV27	TRBJ2-1	TRBD2	NA	TGTGCCAGCAGTTTTCGACTAGCGGGGCACAATGAGCAGTTCTTC	CASSFRLAGHNEQFF
TRBV12-3/TRBV12-4	TRBJ2-3	TRBD2	few	TGTGCCAGCAGCCCTTGGGGTAGCGGGGCCTCAGATACGCAGTATTTT	CASSPWGSGASDTQYF
TRBV7-2	TRBJ2-1	NA	many	TGTGCCAGCAGCTTCGGTAATGGCTATGAGCAGTTCTTC	CASSFGNGYEQFF
TRBV20-1	TRBJ1-1	NA	few	TGCAGTGCTAGAGATCGAAGGGCCCAGATGAACACTGAAGCTTTCTTT	CSARDRRAQMNTEAFF
TRBV7-9	TRBJ1-1	NA	few	TGTGCCAGCAGCTCTCGTGGGACGTTAGACACTGAAGCTTTCTTT	CASSSRGTLDTEAFF
TRBV3-1	TRBJ2-1	TRBD2	NA	TGTGCCAGCAGCCACGGACTAGCGGGGAGCGCGGACAATGAGCAGTTCTTC	CASSHGLAGSADNEQFF
TRBV29-1	TRBJ2-7	TRBD1	NA	TGCAGCGTAGGACAGGGGGCCGGCGAGCAGTACTTC	CSVGQGAGEQYF
TRBV9	TRBJ2-3	TRBD1	NA	TGTGCCAGCAGCCCCCAAAGGGGGCAGGGGGATACGCAGTATTTT	CASSPQRGQGDTQYF
TRBV15	TRBJ2-3	NA	few	TGTGCCATCCGATTTACCTCAGATACGCAGTATTTT	CAIRFTSDTQYF
TRBV5-1	TRBJ1-1	NA	NA	TGCGCCAGCAGCTTGGTTGGGGATGACACTGAAGCTTTCTTT	CASSLVGDDTEAFF
TRBV11-3	TRBJ2-1	NA	few	TGTGCCAGCAGCTTAGATCAGAGCGGGTCCAGCTCCTACAATGAGCAGTTCTTC	CASSLDQSGSSSYNEQFF
TRBV7-2	TRBJ2-3	NA	many	TGTGCCAGCACTCCTAGGAGAGGCGATACGCAGTATTTT	CASTPRRGDTQYF
TRBV7-2	TRBJ2-3	TRBD1	few	TGTGCCAGCAGCCGCTACAGGGGGCTCACAGATACGCAGTATTTT	CASSRYRGLTDTQYF
TRBV7-2	TRBJ2-3	TRBD2	many	TGTGCCAGCAGGAGAAATAGCGGGGGTGGCACAGATACGCAGTATTTT	CASRRNSGGGTDTQYF
TRBV20-1	TRBJ2-5	TRBD1	many	TGCAGTGCTAAATCGGGACAGGGGAAGACCCAGTACTTC	CSAKSGQGKTQYF
TRBV20-1	TRBJ1-6	NA	few	TGCAGTGCTAGAGATTTACGGGGGGCTTCACCCCTCCACTTT	CSARDLRGASPLHF
TRBV18	TRBJ2-6	NA	few	TGTGCCAGCTCACGGGGGACGGCCTCTTCAACTGGGGCCAACGTCCTGACTTTC	CASSRGTASSTGANVLTF
TRBV13	TRBJ1-1	NA	NA	TGTGCCAGCAGAACCAGGGTCATGAACACTGAAGCTTTCTTT	CASRTRVMNTEAFF
TRBV12-3/TRBV12-4	TRBJ1-2	NA	few	TGTGCCAGCAGTTTTTTCGTCCCTGGCTACACCTTC	CASSFFVPGYTF
TRBV5-1	TRBJ1-2	NA	few	TGCGCCAGCAGCTTTGAGGTCGACTATGGCTACACCTTC	CASSFEVDYGYTF
TRBV20-1	TRBJ2-1	TRBD2	many	TGCAGTGCAGACACTAGCGGGGGGGCTAATGAGCAGTTCTTC	CSADTSGGANEQFF
TRBV20-1	TRBJ1-6	NA	NA	TGCAGTGCTGCACGGGGTAATGATAATTCACCCCTCCACTTT	CSAARGNDNSPLHF
TRBV4-3	TRBJ2-6	NA	few	TGCGCCAGCAGCCAAGCCCAGACCTCTGGGGCCAACGTCCTGACTTTC	CASSQAQTSGANVLTF
TRBV12-3/TRBV12-4	TRBJ2-1	TRBD2	many	TGTGCCAGCAGGCCCTCTGGGCGGGGGGGCCGGAATGAGCAGTTCTTC	CASRPSGRGGRNEQFF
TRBV9	TRBJ2-1	TRBD1	many	TGTGCCAGCACGACAGGGGGGGCTACCAATGAGCAGTTCTTC	CASTTGGATNEQFF
TRBV6-5	TRBJ2-1	NA	many	TGTGCCAGCAGTTACGGACCCATAGGGCAGGGATTGCTGTATGAGCAGTTCTTC	CASSYGPIGQGLLYEQFF
TRBV7-2	TRBJ1-2	NA	few	TGTGCCAGCAGCTTAGCTAACACCGACTATGGCTACACCTTC	CASSLANTDYGYTF
TRBV7-2	TRBJ2-3	TRBD1	NA	TGTGCCAGCAGCCAGGGGGTGAGGCACACAGATACGCAGTATTTT	CASSQGVRHTDTQYF
TRBV20-1	TRBJ1-1	TRBD1	few	TGCAGTGCTCGCAGGACAGGGGGCTCCATGAACACTGAAGCTTTCTTT	CSARRTGGSMNTEAFF
TRBV10-3	TRBJ1-2	NA	many	TGTGCCATCAGTGACGCGTTTAACTATGGCTACACCTTC	CAISDAFNYGYTF
TRBV27	TRBJ1-2	TRBD1	many	TGTGCCAGCAAACCAGGGGGTGCTTTTGGCTACACCTTC	CASKPGGAFGYTF
TRBV5-1	TRBJ2-2	NA	few	TGCGCCAGCAGCTTGGACAGGGACAGGGAGCTGTTTTTT	CASSLDRDRELFF
TRBV12-5	TRBJ1-1	NA	many	TGTGCTAGTGGTCCTGGACAGTCCCTTCGGGCTGAAGCTTTCTTT	CASGPGQSLRAEAFF
TRBV20-1	TRBJ2-1	TRBD1	medium-sized	TGCAGTGCTGGAACCGGGACAGGGATTTGGGATGAGCAGTTCTTC	CSAGTGTGIWDEQFF
TRBV2	TRBJ2-1	NA	many	TGTGCCAGCAGTGGGCCGGGGCAGCTCTACAATGAGCAGTTCTTC	CASSGPGQLYNEQFF
TRBV7-2	TRBJ2-7	NA	few	TGTGCCAGCAGCTTATTCGTGGACGCCGGTATCGAGCAGTACTTC	CASSLFVDAGIEQYF
TRBV15	TRBJ1-1	NA	NA	TGTGCCACCAGCAGAGATCTGGGAAAGGATTCTGAAGCTTTCTTT	CATSRDLGKDSEAFF
TRBV4-3	TRBJ2-7	NA	many	TGCGCCAGCAGCCAAGATGGGCGGGGTGATGCCGAGCAGTACTTC	CASSQDGRGDAEQYF
TRBV5-1	TRBJ2-5	TRBD2	few	TGCGCCAGCAGCTTGGCCCGGACTAGCACCCAAGAGACCCAGTACTTC	CASSLARTSTQETQYF
TRBV20-1	TRBJ1-2	NA	few	TGCAGTGGATTCCCCTACCTGGACGGAATTTATAGCTACACCTTC	CSGFPYLDGIYSYTF
TRBV7-9	TRBJ2-3	TRBD2	NA	TGTGCCAGCAGTCTTACTAGCGGGGGAGTTGATACGCAGTATTTT	CASSLTSGGVDTQYF
TRBV10-3	TRBJ2-2	TRBD1	NA	TGTGCCATCAGTGAGTCAGGCGGACAGGGCTGGGACACCGGGGAGCTGTTTTTT	CAISESGGQGWDTGELFF
TRBV4-2	TRBJ2-5	NA	few	TGTGCCAGCAGCCCAAATGGACTTAAACAAGAGACCCAGTACTTC	CASSPNGLKQETQYF
TRBV29-1	TRBJ1-1	NA	few	TGCAGCACACGCAGGATGAACACTGAAGCTTTCTTT	CSTRRMNTEAFF
TRBV20-1	TRBJ2-7	NA	few	TGCAGTGCTGTACCCGCGGGACTCCTTGGGTACGAGCAGTACTTC	CSAVPAGLLGYEQYF
TRBV20-1	TRBJ2-1	NA	NA	TGCAGTGCTAGAGATCGAGTCGGCGAAGTCGTGTTCTTC	CSARDRVGEVVFF
TRBV18	TRBJ2-7	TRBD1	few	TGTGCCAGCTCACCACTAGGGACAGGGGAACGTGGACAGTACTTC	CASSPLGTGERGQYF
TRBV7-2	TRBJ1-1	NA	NA	TGTGCCAGCAGCTTAAACGGGGGGGCGGGCACTGAAGCTTTCTTT	CASSLNGGAGTEAFF